This T cell receptor beta chain was recorded in a study of T cell changes during pregnancy in multiple sclerosis (dated by TCRdb to between 2018 and 2020). Regarding the research as a whole: The study examined how the T cell repertoire changed over the course of pregnancy in women with multiple sclerosis.

Library generation was performed with the immunoSEQ multiplex PCR assay. TCRdb re-hosts the immuneACCESS table, in-frame sequences only. Its copies lack some clones; in the studies checked, an unresolved V gene accounts for under half of them, and the cause for the rest is not known. In all, the sample holds around 58,000 clones, and under 95% of those were seen once. The ten top clones hold approximately 0.49% of the sample. V and J are truncated by 5 bases and 2 bases respectively, leaving an intervening sequence of 15 bases. There are 15 amino acids in the CDR3, from cysteine to phenylalanine inclusive. Just the 45-base CDR3 DNA is kept, in frame starting at base 1. CDR1 SGHTA and CDR2 FQGNSA are derived from the germline V gene. On this clone: This receptor's antigen is unknown. Nothing much larger sits one base from this clone, and base qualities are not available.

The V and J genes are TRBV7-2 and TRBJ1-2; perhaps TRBD1 is the D gene, with 6 bases matching. This material consisted of CD4+ T cells from peripheral blood mononuclear cells, taken after pregnancy. The sequence came from a female donor in good health, enrolled as a control in a pregnancy study. The CDR3 region has the sequence CASSPTYRDNYGYTF. The DNA is as follows: TGTGCCAGCAGCCCAACTTACAGGGACAACTATGGCTACACCTTC. Beyond the CDR3, the reference TRBV7-2 and TRBJ1-2 genes provide the residues; the full variable domain reads: GAGVSQSPSNKVTEKGKDVELRCDPISGHTALYWYRQSLGQGLEFLIYFQGNSAPDKSGLPSDRFSAERTGGSVSTLTIQRTQQEDSAVYLCASSPTYRDNYGYTFGSGTRLTVV.